This TCR beta chain was profiled in a study of T cell repertoires in cytomegalovirus infection. A single record per CDR3 protein comes from TCRdb applying MiXCR to the reads. This sample has hundreds of thousands of distinct CDR3 sequences, with roughly 15% found just once. The length of the CDR3 is 13 residues. Germline CDR1 is MNHNS and CDR2 is SASEGT. V lost 5 bases and J 9 bases, leaving 14 bases between the germline ends. This clonotype showed up just a few times. The genes are TRBV6-1 and TRBJ1-5; D may be TRBD1 (5 bases). The TCR sequence derives from a human donor in good health (CMV status not recorded). Some clones in this sample may be carry-over from other donors' samples. The sample consisted of PBMCs. CDR3 amino acids: CASSYGGTRPQHF. The CDR3 bases are TGTGCCAGCAGTTATGGGGGGACGCGGCCCCAGCATTTT.